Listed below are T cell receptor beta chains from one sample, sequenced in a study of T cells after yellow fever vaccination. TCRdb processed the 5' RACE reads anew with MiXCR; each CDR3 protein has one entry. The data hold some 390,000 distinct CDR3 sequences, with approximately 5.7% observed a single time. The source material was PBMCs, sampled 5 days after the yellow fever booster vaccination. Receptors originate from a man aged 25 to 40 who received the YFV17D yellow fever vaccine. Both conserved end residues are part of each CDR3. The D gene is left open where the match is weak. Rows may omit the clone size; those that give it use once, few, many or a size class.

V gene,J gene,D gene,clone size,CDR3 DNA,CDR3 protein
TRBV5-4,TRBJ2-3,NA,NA,TGTGCCAGCAGCTTGGCTCCGGATACGCAGTATTTT,CASSLAPDTQYF
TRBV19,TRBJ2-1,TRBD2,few,TGTGCCAGTAGTATAACGGGCGGGAGGGCCGGTAATGAGCAGTTCTTC,CASSITGGRAGNEQFF
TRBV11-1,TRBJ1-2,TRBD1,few,TGTGCCAGCAGCCCGCACCATGTAGGTCGGACAGGGGTCTCCTATGGCTACACCTTC,CASSPHHVGRTGVSYGYTF
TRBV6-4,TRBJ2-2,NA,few,TGTGCCAGCAGCGGGACAGCGGGCGGGGAGCTGTTTTTT,CASSGTAGGELFF
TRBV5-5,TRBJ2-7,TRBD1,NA,TGTGCCAGCAGCTTTTACAGGGGGCCGAGCGAGCAGTACTTC,CASSFYRGPSEQYF
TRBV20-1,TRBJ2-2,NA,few,TGCAGTGCTAGGGAGGGACAGAGTTTGAACACCGGGGAGCTGTTTTTT,CSAREGQSLNTGELFF
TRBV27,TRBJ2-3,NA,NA,TGTGCCAGCAGTTTAGCCCTAGCGAGAGATACGCAGTATTTT,CASSLALARDTQYF
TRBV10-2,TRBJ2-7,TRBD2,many,TGCGCCAGCAGAAAACTAGCGGGAGTATCCTACGAGCAGTACTTC,CASRKLAGVSYEQYF
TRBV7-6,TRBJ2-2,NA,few,NA,CASSFSVPANTGELFF
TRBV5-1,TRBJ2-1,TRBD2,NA,TGCGCCAGCAGCAGGGACTATACCTACAATGAGCAGTTCTTC,CASSRDYTYNEQFF
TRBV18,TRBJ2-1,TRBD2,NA,TGTGCCAGCTCCCTGTGGAGGGGTGCGGCGGGAGGAGATGAGCAGTTCTTC,CASSLWRGAAGGDEQFF
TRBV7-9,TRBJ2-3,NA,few,TGTGCCAGCAGCTCGGGCGGGACCCCCCAGGATACGCAGTATTTT,CASSSGGTPQDTQYF
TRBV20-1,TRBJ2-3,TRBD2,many,TGCAGCCTAGCGACTAGCGGGAGTTCCGATACGCAGTATTTT,CSLATSGSSDTQYF
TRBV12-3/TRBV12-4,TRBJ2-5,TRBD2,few,TGTGCCAGCAGTGCGGGACACACCGGGACTAGCCAAGAGACCCAGTACTTC,CASSAGHTGTSQETQYF
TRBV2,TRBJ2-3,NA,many,TGTGCCAGCAGTCTCGACAGGGACTTTACGCAGTATTTT,CASSLDRDFTQYF
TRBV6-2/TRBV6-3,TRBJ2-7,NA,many,TGTGCCAGCAGTGGACTTGGGGAGCAGTACTTC,CASSGLGEQYF
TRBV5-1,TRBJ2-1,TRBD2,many,TGCGCCAGCAAGGGACTAGCGGGAGAAAGCTCCTACAATGAGCAGTTCTTC,CASKGLAGESSYNEQFF
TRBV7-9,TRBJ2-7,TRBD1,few,TGTGCCAGCAGAATCTCGGGACAGCCTTACGAGCAGTACTTC,CASRISGQPYEQYF
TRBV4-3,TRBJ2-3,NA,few,TGCGCCAGCAGCCAAGATTTTTTAGGGGTGGATACGCAGTATTTT,CASSQDFLGVDTQYF
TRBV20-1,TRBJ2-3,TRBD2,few,TGCAGTGCTAGAGATGGGTCGGGACTAGCGGGGAGCACAGATACGCAGTATTTT,CSARDGSGLAGSTDTQYF
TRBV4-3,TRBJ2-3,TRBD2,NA,TGCGCCAGCAGCCAAGAACCGGCGGGAGTAGTGTCAGATACGCAGTATTTT,CASSQEPAGVVSDTQYF
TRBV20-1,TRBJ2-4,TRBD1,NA,TGCAGTGCTAGAGATTTAACCGGGACAGGGGTGGACATTCAGTACTTC,CSARDLTGTGVDIQYF
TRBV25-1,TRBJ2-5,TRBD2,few,TGTGCCAGCAGTGAATCCAGGACTAGCGGACCCGAAGAGACCCAGTACTTC,CASSESRTSGPEETQYF
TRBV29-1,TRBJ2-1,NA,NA,TGCAGCGCCCGCTCTGTGGCAGAGCAGTTCTTC,CSARSVAEQFF
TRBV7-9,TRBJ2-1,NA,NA,TGTGCCAGCAGCTCGGGTTACGGGGATACGGATGAGCAGTTCTTC,CASSSGYGDTDEQFF
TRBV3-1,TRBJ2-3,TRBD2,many,TGTGCCAGCAGCCTTGCCCCGACTAGCGGGAGTTCAGATACGCAGTATTTT,CASSLAPTSGSSDTQYF
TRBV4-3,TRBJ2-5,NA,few,TGCGCCAGCAGCCAAGATCCACAGGGCGGCCTTGTCCAAGAGACCCAGTACTTC,CASSQDPQGGLVQETQYF
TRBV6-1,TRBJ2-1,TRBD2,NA,TGTGCCAGCAGGGTAATGACGATGGGCGGGAGAAATGAGCAGTTCTTC,CASRVMTMGGRNEQFF
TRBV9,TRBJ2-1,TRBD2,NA,TGTGCCAGCAGCTACCGACTAGCGGACTACAATGAGCAGTTCTTC,CASSYRLADYNEQFF
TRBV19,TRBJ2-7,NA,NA,TGTGCCAGTACGGTCCTGAGCACTCCCTACGAGCAGTACTTC,CASTVLSTPYEQYF
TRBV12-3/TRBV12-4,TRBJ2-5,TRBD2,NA,TGTGCCAGCAGTTTTACGGGAGGGCCAGGCGAGACCCAGTACTTC,CASSFTGGPGETQYF
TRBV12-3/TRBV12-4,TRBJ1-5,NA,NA,TGTGCCAGCAGCTACGGTTATCGGCAGCCCCAGCATTTT,CASSYGYRQPQHF
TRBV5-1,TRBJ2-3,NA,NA,TGCGCCAGCAGATGGGACATCACAGATACGCAGTATTTT,CASRWDITDTQYF
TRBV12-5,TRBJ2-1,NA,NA,TGTGCTAGTGTTAGGAACCATGAGCAGTTCTTC,CASVRNHEQFF
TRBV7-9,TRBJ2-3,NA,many,TGTGCCAGCAGCCAGGCTGGAGGGTCAGATACGCAGTATTTT,CASSQAGGSDTQYF
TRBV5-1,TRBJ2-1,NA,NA,TGCGCCAGCAGCCCCGTCCAGAGCTCCTACAATGAGCAGTTCTTC,CASSPVQSSYNEQFF
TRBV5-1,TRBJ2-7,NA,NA,TGCGCCAGCAGCGCTGGGGTGAATCCCTACGAGCAGTACTTC,CASSAGVNPYEQYF